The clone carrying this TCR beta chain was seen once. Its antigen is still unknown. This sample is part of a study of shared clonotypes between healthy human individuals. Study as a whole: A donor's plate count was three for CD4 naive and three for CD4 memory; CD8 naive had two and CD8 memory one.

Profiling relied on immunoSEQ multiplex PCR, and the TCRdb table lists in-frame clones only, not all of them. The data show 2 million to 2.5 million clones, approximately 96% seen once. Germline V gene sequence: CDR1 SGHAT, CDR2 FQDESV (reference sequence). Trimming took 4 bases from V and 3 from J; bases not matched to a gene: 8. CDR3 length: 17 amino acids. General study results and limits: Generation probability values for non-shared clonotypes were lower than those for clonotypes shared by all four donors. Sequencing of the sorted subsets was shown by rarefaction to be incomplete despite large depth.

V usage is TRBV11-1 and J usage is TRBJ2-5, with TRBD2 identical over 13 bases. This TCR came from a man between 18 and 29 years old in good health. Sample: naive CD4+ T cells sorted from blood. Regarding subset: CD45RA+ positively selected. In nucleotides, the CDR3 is TGTGCCAGCAGCTCCGGACTAGCGGGGGCTAGGAAAGAGACCCAGTACTTC. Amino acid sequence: CASSSGLAGARKETQYF. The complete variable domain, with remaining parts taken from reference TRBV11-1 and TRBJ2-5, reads EAEVAQSPRYKITEKSQAVAFWCDPISGHATLYWYRQILGQGPELLVQFQDESVVDDSQLPKDRFSAERLKGVDSTLKIQPAELGDSAMYLCASSSGLAGARKETQYFGPGTRLLVL.